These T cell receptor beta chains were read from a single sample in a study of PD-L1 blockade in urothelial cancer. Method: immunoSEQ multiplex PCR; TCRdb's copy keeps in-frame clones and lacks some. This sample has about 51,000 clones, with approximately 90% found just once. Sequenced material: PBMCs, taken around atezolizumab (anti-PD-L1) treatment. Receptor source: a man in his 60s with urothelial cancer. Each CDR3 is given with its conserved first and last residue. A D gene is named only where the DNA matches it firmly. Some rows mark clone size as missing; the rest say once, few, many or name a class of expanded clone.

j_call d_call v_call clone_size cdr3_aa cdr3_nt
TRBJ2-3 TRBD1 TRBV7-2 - CASSPDRGRRADTQYF TGTGCCAGCAGCCCGGACAGGGGGCGCCGCGCAGATACGCAGTATTTT
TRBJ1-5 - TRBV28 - CATTPIGAARNQPQHF TGTGCCACCACGCCGATTGGGGCGGCCCGCAATCAGCCCCAGCATTTT
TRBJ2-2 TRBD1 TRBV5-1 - CASSPKTGGPTGELFF TGCGCCAGCAGCCCCAAGACAGGGGGCCCCACCGGGGAGCTGTTTTTT
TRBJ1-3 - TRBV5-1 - CASSLAGAPYGNTIYF TGCGCCAGCAGCTTGGCAGGGGCCCCTTACGGAAACACCATATATTTT
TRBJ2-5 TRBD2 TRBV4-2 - CASSHVGTTQQETQYF TGTGCCAGCAGCCACGTAGGGACTACCCAACAAGAGACCCAGTACTTC
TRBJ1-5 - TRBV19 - CASSIDPGGNQPQHF TGTGCCAGTAGTATCGATCCGGGAGGCAATCAGCCCCAGCATTTT
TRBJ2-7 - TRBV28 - CASSLWGQSSSYEQYF TGTGCCAGCAGTTTATGGGGGCAGAGTAGCTCCTACGAGCAGTACTTC
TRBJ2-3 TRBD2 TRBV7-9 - CASSSFGLAGGTDTQYF TGTGCCAGCAGCTCCTTCGGACTAGCGGGTGGTACAGATACGCAGTATTTT
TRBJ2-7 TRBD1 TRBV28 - CASSGQGASYEQYF TGTGCCAGCAGTGGACAGGGGGCGTCCTACGAGCAGTACTTC
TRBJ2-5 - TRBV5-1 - CASSFEKQGGETQYF TGCGCCAGCAGCTTCGAGAAGCAGGGTGGAGAGACCCAGTACTTC
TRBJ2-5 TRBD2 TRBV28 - CASSLPGWTSGRGPQETQYF TGTGCCAGCAGTTTACCCGGGTGGACTAGCGGGAGAGGCCCCCAGGAGACCCAGTACTTC
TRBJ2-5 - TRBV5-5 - CASSFSSTVETQYF TGTGCCAGCAGCTTTAGTTCTACGGTGGAGACCCAGTACTTC
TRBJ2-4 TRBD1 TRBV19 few CASSIGTDKNIQYF TGTGCCAGTAGTATCGGGACAGACAAAAACATTCAGTACTTC
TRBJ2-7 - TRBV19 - CASSIAGQTYEQYF TGTGCCAGTAGTATCGCGGGACAGACCTACGAGCAGTACTTC
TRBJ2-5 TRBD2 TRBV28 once CASSLTSGRKETQYF TGTGCCAGCAGTTTGACTAGCGGGAGAAAAGAGACCCAGTACTTC
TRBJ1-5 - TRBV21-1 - CASSKVKGAPQPQHF TGTGCCAGCAGCAAAGTGAAGGGGGCGCCTCAGCCCCAGCATTTT
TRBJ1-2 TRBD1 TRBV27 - CASSPGTGIYGYTF TGTGCCAGCAGTCCCGGGACAGGTATCTATGGCTACACCTTC
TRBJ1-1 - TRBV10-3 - CAIGWGDTEAFF TGTGCCATCGGGTGGGGGGACACTGAAGCTTTCTTT
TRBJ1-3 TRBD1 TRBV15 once CATSRDGQGVGNTIYF TGTGCCACCAGCAGAGATGGCCAGGGGGTCGGCAACACCATATATTTT
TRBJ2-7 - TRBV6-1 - CASSERNGEQYF TGTGCCAGCAGCGAGAGGAACGGCGAGCAGTACTTC
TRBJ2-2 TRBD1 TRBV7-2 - CASSPRTGRTGELFF TGTGCCAGCAGCCCCCGGACAGGGAGAACCGGGGAGCTGTTTTTT
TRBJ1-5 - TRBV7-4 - CASSFGRPQHF TGTGCCAGCAGCTTCGGGAGGCCCCAGCATTTT
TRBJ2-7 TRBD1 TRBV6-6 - CASSYGRGSYEQYF TGTGCCAGCAGTTACGGCAGGGGGAGTTACGAGCAGTACTTC
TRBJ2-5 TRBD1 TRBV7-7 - CASSFGTGPQETQYF TGTGCCAGCAGCTTCGGGACAGGGCCTCAAGAGACCCAGTACTTC
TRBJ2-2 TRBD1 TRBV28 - CASSLGGQGGTGELFF TGTGCCAGCAGTTTAGGTGGACAGGGCGGGACCGGGGAGCTGTTTTTT
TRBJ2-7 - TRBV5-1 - CASSDTGAIYEQYF TGCGCCAGCAGCGATACTGGGGCCATTTACGAGCAGTACTTC
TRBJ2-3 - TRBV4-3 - CASSQDAGVTDTQYF TGCGCCAGCAGCCAAGATGCGGGTGTGACAGATACGCAGTATTTT
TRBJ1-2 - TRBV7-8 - CASSLPSEGSYGYTF TGTGCCAGCAGCTTGCCCAGTGAGGGCTCCTATGGCTACACCTTC
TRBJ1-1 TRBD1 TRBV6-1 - CASSSRTGGTEAFF TGTGCCAGCAGTTCCCGGACAGGGGGCACTGAAGCTTTCTTT
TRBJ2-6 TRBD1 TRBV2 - CASRGQGVSGANVLTF TGTGCCAGCAGAGGACAGGGCGTCAGTGGGGCCAACGTCCTGACTTTC
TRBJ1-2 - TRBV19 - CASSIREGSGYTF TGTGCCAGTAGTATCAGGGAGGGGAGTGGCTACACCTTC
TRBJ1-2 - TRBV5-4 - CASSWGGRGNGYTF TGTGCCAGCAGCTGGGGGGGGCGCGGTAACGGCTACACCTTC
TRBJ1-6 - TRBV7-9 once CASSLGGNSPLHF TGTGCCAGCAGCCTTGGGGGCAATTCACCCCTCCACTTT
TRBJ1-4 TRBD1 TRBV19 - CASSMGPGQASNEKLFF TGTGCCAGTAGTATGGGGCCGGGACAGGCTTCTAATGAAAAACTGTTTTTT
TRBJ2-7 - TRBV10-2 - CASSESSSGAGRNEQYF TGCGCCAGCAGTGAGTCGTCTTCGGGAGCAGGGCGGAACGAGCAGTACTTC
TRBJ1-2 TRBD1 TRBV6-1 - CASSELTGAGYGYTF TGTGCCAGCAGTGAATTAACAGGGGCGGGCTATGGCTACACCTTC
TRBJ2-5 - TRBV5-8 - CASSLGLAFETQYF TGTGCCAGCAGCTTGGGCCTAGCGTTTGAGACCCAGTACTTC
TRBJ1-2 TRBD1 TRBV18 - CASSPDGQGVYGYTF TGTGCCAGCTCACCAGATGGACAGGGGGTCTATGGCTACACCTTC
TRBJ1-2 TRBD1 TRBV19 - CASSTGQGTNYGYTF TGTGCCAGTAGTACCGGACAGGGAACTAACTATGGCTACACCTTC
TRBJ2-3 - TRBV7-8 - CASSSAGGYTDTQYF TGTGCCAGCAGCTCGGCCGGGGGTTATACAGATACGCAGTATTTT
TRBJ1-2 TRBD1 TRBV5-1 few CASSRTGGDNYGYTF TGCGCCAGCAGCCGTACAGGGGGAGATAACTATGGCTACACCTTC
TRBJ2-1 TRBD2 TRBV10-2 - CAARGAGGNEQFF TGCGCCGCACGCGGGGCGGGAGGTAATGAGCAGTTCTTC
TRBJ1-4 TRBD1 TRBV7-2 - CASSLQGAIKEKLFF TGTGCCAGCAGCCTGCAGGGGGCAATAAAGGAAAAACTGTTTTTT
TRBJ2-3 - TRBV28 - CASLSLNTQYF TGTGCCAGCCTTAGTCTAAATACGCAGTATTTT
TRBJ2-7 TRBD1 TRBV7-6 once CASSLNFGTASSYEQYF TGTGCCAGCAGCTTGAACTTTGGGACAGCTAGCTCCTACGAGCAGTACTTC
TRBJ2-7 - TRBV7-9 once CASSLKAAGWAF TGTGCCAGCAGCTTAAAGGCTGCGGGCTGGGCCTTC
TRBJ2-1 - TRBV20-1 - CSARNNNEQFF TGCAGTGCTAGAAATAACAATGAGCAGTTCTTC
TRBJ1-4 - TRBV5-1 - CASSLFHATNEKLFF TGCGCCAGCAGCTTGTTTCATGCAACTAATGAAAAACTGTTTTTT
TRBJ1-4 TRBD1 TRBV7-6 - CASSLTGQVANEKLFF TGTGCCAGCAGCTTAACGGGACAGGTAGCTAATGAAAAACTGTTTTTT